The rows below give T cell receptor beta chains drawn from one sample of a study of blood T cell repertoires in COVID-19. The assay was immunoSEQ multiplex PCR, and TCRdb's table has in-frame clones only and misses some. The sample has 150,000 to 200,000 clones, around 85% seen once. The sample consisted of peripheral blood. These receptors originate from a human donor with acute or convalescent COVID-19. The donor label of this sample is uncertain. CDR3s include the opening cysteine and the closing phenylalanine or tryptophan. Each record gives: V gene, J gene, D gene, CDR3 length, CDR3 protein. The D gene is left open where the match is weak.

v_gene: TRBV7-9; j_gene: TRBJ1-2; d_gene: -; len: 13; CDR3aa: CASSLPVNYGYTF
v_gene: TRBV5-1; j_gene: TRBJ1-4; d_gene: -; len: 16; CDR3aa: CASSRGGAGEREKLFF
v_gene: TRBV4-1; j_gene: TRBJ1-5; d_gene: -; len: 14; CDR3aa: CASSQGGVGQPQHF
v_gene: TRBV5-6; j_gene: TRBJ2-6; d_gene: -; len: 15; CDR3aa: CASSLRGRGANVLTF
v_gene: TRBV18; j_gene: TRBJ1-4; d_gene: -; len: 16; CDR3aa: CASSRPSGETNEKLFF
v_gene: TRBV6-4; j_gene: TRBJ1-1; d_gene: -; len: 15; CDR3aa: CASRAQGRKNTEAFF
v_gene: TRBV6-1; j_gene: TRBJ2-2; d_gene: -; len: 16; CDR3aa: CASSAGKTVITGELFF
v_gene: TRBV14; j_gene: TRBJ2-2; d_gene: TRBD1; len: 19; CDR3aa: CASSQDRWGQGARTGELFF
v_gene: TRBV6-5; j_gene: TRBJ1-5; d_gene: -; len: 15; CDR3aa: CASNLEGTSNQPQHF
v_gene: TRBV15; j_gene: TRBJ2-7; d_gene: TRBD2; len: 14; CDR3aa: CATSRSGGTYEQYF